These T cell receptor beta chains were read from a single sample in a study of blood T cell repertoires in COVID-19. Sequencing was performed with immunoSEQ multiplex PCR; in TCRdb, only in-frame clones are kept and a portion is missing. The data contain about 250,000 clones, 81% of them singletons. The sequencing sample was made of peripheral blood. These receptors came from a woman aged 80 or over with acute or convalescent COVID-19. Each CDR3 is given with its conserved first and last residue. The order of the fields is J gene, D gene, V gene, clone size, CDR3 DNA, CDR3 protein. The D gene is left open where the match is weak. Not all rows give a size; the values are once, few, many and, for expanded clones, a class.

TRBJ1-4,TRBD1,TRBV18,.,TGTGCCAGCTCACCAACAGGGGGCAGTACTAATGAAAAACTGTTTTTT,CASSPTGGSTNEKLFF
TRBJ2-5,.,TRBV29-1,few,TGCAGCGTTGTGGGGGGAAAGGAGACCCAGTACTTC,CSVVGGKETQYF
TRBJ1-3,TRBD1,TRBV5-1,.,TGCGCCAGCAGCTTGGCCGGGGGGACAGGGATGAGCTCTGGAAACACCATATATTTT,CASSLAGGTGMSSGNTIYF
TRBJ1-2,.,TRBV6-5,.,TGTGCCAGCAGTCCAGAACAGGGTGTCTATGGCTACACCTTC,CASSPEQGVYGYTF
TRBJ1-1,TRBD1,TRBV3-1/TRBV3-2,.,TGTGCCAGCAGCCCGGGACAGGCTGAAGCTTTCTTT,CASSPGQAEAFF
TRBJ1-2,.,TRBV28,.,TGTGCCAGCAGTTTAATTCAGGGTGGCTACACCTTC,CASSLIQGGYTF
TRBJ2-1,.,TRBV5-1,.,TGCGCCAGCAGCTTGGAGAGCGGATATGAGCAGTTCTTC,CASSLESGYEQFF
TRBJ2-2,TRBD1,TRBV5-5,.,TGTGCCAGCAGCTTGGGACAGGGAGTCCCCGGGGAGCTGTTTTTT,CASSLGQGVPGELFF
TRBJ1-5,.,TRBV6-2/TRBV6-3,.,TGTGCCAGCAGTTCGGACAGCTATCAGCCCCAGCATTTT,CASSSDSYQPQHF
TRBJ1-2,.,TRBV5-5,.,TGTGCCAGCAGCTTGGCGGGGACATTTTTGAGGTATGGCTACACCTTC,CASSLAGTFLRYGYTF
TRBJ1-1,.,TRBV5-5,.,TGTGCCAGCAGCTTGGCCAGGGGCCGAATGAACACTGAAGCTTTCTTT,CASSLARGRMNTEAFF
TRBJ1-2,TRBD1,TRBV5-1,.,TGCGCCAGCAGCCCCAACCCTGGACAGGGGGGCTATGGCTACACCTTC,CASSPNPGQGGYGYTF
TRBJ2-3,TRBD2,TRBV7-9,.,TGTGCCAGCAGGGGACTAGCGGGGGAGCCAGATACGCAGTATTTT,CASRGLAGEPDTQYF
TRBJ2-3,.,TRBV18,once,TGTGCCAGCTCACGGCGGCAGGGGACAGATACGCAGTATTTT,CASSRRQGTDTQYF
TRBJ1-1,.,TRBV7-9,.,TGTGCCAGCAGACGACAGGTCGACACTGAAGCTTTCTTT,CASRRQVDTEAFF
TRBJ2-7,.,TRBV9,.,TGTGCCAGCAGCGCGAGGGTGGGACTCTCCTACGAGCAGTACTTC,CASSARVGLSYEQYF
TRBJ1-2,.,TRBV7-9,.,TGTGCCAGCAGCCCCACAGGCTTCTATGGCTACACCTTC,CASSPTGFYGYTF
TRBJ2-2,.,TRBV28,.,TGTGCCAGCAGGAGGGACACCCTCACCGGGGAGCTGTTTTTT,CASRRDTLTGELFF
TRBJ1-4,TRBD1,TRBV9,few,TGTGCCAGCAGCGTAGGGACAGGGCTATTAACGAAACTGTTTTTT,CASSVGTGLLTKLFF
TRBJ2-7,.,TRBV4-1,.,TGCGCCAGCAGCCCAGGGTCGGCGGCTTCGGTCTACGAGCAGTACTTC,CASSPGSAASVYEQYF
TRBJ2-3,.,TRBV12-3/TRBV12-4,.,TGTGCCAGCAGAATATCAGCAGATACGCAGTATTTT,CASRISADTQYF
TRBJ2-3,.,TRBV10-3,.,TGTGCCATCAGTGAGGGGTTTGGCGGGAGCACAGATACGCAGTATTTT,CAISEGFGGSTDTQYF
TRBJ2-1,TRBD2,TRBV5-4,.,TGTGCCAGCAGCATTAGCGGGAGCGGTGGCAATGAGCAGTTCTTC,CASSISGSGGNEQFF
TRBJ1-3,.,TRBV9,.,TGTGCCAGCAGCGTTCAGGCCTCTGGAAACACCATATATTTT,CASSVQASGNTIYF
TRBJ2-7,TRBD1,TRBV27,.,TGTGCCAGCGGCATAGGGGGACAGAATTCGTACTTC,CASGIGGQNSYF
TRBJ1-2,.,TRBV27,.,TGTGCCAGCAGCCGAGCCAATGCCGGTGGCTACACCTTC,CASSRANAGGYTF
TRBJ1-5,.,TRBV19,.,TGTGCCAGTAGTATAGATGAAGGGGGTCAGCCCCAGCATTTT,CASSIDEGGQPQHF
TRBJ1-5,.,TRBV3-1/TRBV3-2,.,TGTGCCAGCAGCCAAGGTGGCGGGGGTCAGCCCCAGCATTTT,CASSQGGGGQPQHF
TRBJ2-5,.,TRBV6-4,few,TGTGCCAGCAGTGAGCGTCACAGAGAGACCCAGTACTTC,CASSERHRETQYF
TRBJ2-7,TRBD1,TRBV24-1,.,TGTGCCACCCCAGAGGGGGCACCGCCCTTC,CATPEGAPPF
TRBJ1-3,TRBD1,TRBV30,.,TGTGCCTGGAGCCGGGGACAGGGAAACACCATATATTTT,CAWSRGQGNTIYF
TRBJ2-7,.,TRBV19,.,TGTGCCAGTAGTATAGGACTAGTCTACGAGCAGTACTTC,CASSIGLVYEQYF
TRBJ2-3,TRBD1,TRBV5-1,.,TGCGCCAGCAGCCCAGGACAGGGGAGTCCCGATACGCAGTATTTT,CASSPGQGSPDTQYF
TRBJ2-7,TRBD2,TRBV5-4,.,TGTGCCAGCAGCTGGGGGGTGAGCGGGAACCCCTACGAGCAGTACTTC,CASSWGVSGNPYEQYF
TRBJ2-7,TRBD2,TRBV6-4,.,TGTGCCAGCAGAATCGGTGGACTAGCGGGAGTCCGTAGTTCCTACGAGCAGTACTTC,CASRIGGLAGVRSSYEQYF
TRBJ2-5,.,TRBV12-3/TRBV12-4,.,TGTGCCAGCAGTCGGAGGGAGACCCAGTACTTC,CASSRRETQYF
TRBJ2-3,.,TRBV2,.,TGTGCCAGCAGTGAAGCCCCCCTTAGTCGCGTATCTGGCACAGATACGCAGTATTTT,CASSEAPLSRVSGTDTQYF
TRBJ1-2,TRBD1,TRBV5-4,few,TGTGCCAGCAGCTCTGGACAGGCGATAAACTATGGCTACACCTTC,CASSSGQAINYGYTF
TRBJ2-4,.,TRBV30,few,TGTGCCTGGACCCCACAGGCCAAAAACATTCAGTACTTC,CAWTPQAKNIQYF
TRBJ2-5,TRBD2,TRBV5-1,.,TGCGCCAGCTCCCCAGCGGGAGGGTTGGAGACCCAGTACTTC,CASSPAGGLETQYF
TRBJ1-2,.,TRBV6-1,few,TGTGCCAGCAGTGAGTCGGGGGGGACTGGCTACACCTTC,CASSESGGTGYTF
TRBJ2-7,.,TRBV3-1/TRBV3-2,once,TGTGCCAGCAGCCAAGGACAGCATACCGCCTACGAGCAGTACTTC,CASSQGQHTAYEQYF
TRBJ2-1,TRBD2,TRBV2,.,TGTGCCAGCACCCAAGGGCGGGAGTCATATAATGAGCAGTTCTTC,CASTQGRESYNEQFF
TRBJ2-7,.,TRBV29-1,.,TGCAGCGCCGGAACAGGTTCCTACGAGCAGTACTTC,CSAGTGSYEQYF
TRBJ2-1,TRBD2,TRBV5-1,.,TGCGCCAGCAGCTCGACTAGCGGGACCTACAATGAGCAGTTCTTC,CASSSTSGTYNEQFF
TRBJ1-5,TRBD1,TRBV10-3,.,TGTGCCATCAGTGGCGCCGAACAGGGGGCCCATAGCAATCAGCCCCAGCATTTT,CAISGAEQGAHSNQPQHF
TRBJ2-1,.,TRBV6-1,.,TGTGCCAGCAGTGAACGGGGGCAGTTCTTC,CASSERGQFF
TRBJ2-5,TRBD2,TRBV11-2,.,TGTGCCAGCAGCTCACCCGTAGCGGGAGGTGGGGTGACCCAGTACTTC,CASSSPVAGGGVTQYF
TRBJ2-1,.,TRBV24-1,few,TGTGCCACCAGTGATGGAGGACGGGGGTACAATGAGCAGTTCTTC,CATSDGGRGYNEQFF
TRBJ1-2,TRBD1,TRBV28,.,TGTGCCAGCCGGGACAGGGGGCTAGGGGGCTACACCTTC,CASRDRGLGGYTF
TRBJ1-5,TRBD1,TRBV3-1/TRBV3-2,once,TGTGCCAGCAGCCAAGAAACAGGGGTCGGCAATCAGCCCCAGCATTTT,CASSQETGVGNQPQHF
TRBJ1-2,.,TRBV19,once,TGTGCCAGTAGTTCAACCAGGGGCCTAATTTATGGCTACACCTTC,CASSSTRGLIYGYTF
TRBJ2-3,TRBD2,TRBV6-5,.,TGTGCCAGCAGCTGGACTAGCCCCGCCAGAGATACGCAGTATTTT,CASSWTSPARDTQYF
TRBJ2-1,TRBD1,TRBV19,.,TGTGCCAGTGAACAGGGGAGCTCCTACAATGAGCAGTTCTTC,CASEQGSSYNEQFF
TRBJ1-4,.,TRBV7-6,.,TGTGCCAGCAGCCCCACCCCAGGGAATGAAAAACTGTTTTTT,CASSPTPGNEKLFF
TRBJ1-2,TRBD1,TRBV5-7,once,TGTGCCAGCAGCTTGGAAGTACCGGGACAGGGGAGCGGCTACACCTTC,CASSLEVPGQGSGYTF
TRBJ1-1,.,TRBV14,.,TGTGCCAGCAGCCCCCATGGAGGAGGGAGGGACACTGAAGCTTTCTTT,CASSPHGGGRDTEAFF